Listed below are T cell receptor beta chains from one sample, sequenced in a study of control samples from healthy donors and cancer patients. The data were produced by immunoSEQ multiplex PCR, yet TCRdb's version contains in-frame clones alone and is incomplete. The data show some 99,000 clones, 90% seen once. The sequenced sample was blood. These receptor sequences come from a human donor in good health. The donor label of this sample is uncertain. CDR3s include the opening cysteine and the closing phenylalanine or tryptophan. A D gene is named only where the DNA matches it firmly. Only some rows state a clone size, as once, few, many or a class for expanded clones.

cdr3_length j_call clone_size v_call d_call cdr3_aa cdr3_nt
15 TRBJ1-2 - TRBV6-5 - CASSESSTDLYGYTF TGTGCCAGCAGCGAGAGTAGCACAGACCTCTATGGCTACACCTTC
15 TRBJ1-2 - TRBV7-3 TRBD1 CASSLGQGANYGYTF TGTGCCAGCAGCCTCGGACAGGGAGCTAACTATGGCTACACCTTC
15 TRBJ2-1 - TRBV11-3 TRBD2 CASSRGLAGGSEQFF TGTGCCAGCAGCAGGGGCCTAGCGGGGGGGAGTGAGCAGTTCTTC
15 TRBJ2-1 - TRBV7-4 - CASSPRVFGGDEQFF TGTGCCAGCAGCCCCAGAGTTTTTGGGGGCGATGAGCAGTTCTTC
13 TRBJ2-5 - TRBV7-2 - CASSLGGEETQYF TGTGCCAGCAGCTTAGGAGGGGAAGAGACCCAGTACTTC
14 TRBJ1-1 - TRBV3-1/TRBV3-2 - CASSHNTGSTEAFF TGTGCCAGCAGTCATAACACAGGTTCCACTGAAGCTTTCTTT
16 TRBJ2-1 - TRBV9 TRBD1 CASSGWWDRGYNEQFF TGTGCCAGCAGCGGATGGTGGGACAGGGGGTACAATGAGCAGTTCTTC
16 TRBJ1-5 few TRBV15 - CATSREGGSGNQPQHF TGTGCCACCAGCAGAGAGGGGGGGTCTGGCAATCAGCCCCAGCATTTT
16 TRBJ1-6 - TRBV18 - CASSPPGVEGYSPLHF TGTGCCAGCTCACCCCCAGGGGTCGAAGGATATTCACCCCTCCACTTT
13 TRBJ1-2 - TRBV14 - CASSQDSGTHGTF TGTGCCAGCAGCCAAGATTCCGGGACACATGGCACCTTC
13 TRBJ2-5 - TRBV19 - CASRDQGQETQYF TGTGCCAGCCGAGACCAAGGACAAGAGACCCAGTACTTC
12 TRBJ2-7 - TRBV6-6 - CASSHPNREQYF TGTGCCAGCAGTCACCCCAATAGGGAGCAGTACTTC
14 TRBJ1-1 few TRBV25-1 - CASRSQGGDTEAFF TGTGCCAGTCGGTCACAGGGAGGGGATACTGAAGCTTTCTTT
14 TRBJ2-5 - TRBV11-2 TRBD2 CASSVSAGGETQYF TGTGCCAGCAGCGTCTCGGCCGGGGGGGAGACCCAGTACTTC
15 TRBJ1-6 - TRBV5-4 - CASSYGAGDNSPLHF TGTGCCAGCAGCTATGGGGCGGGAGACAATTCACCCCTCCACTTT
14 TRBJ2-7 - TRBV30 - CAWSIRGLSDEQYF TGTGCCTGGAGTATTCGGGGGCTCTCTGACGAGCAGTACTTC
16 TRBJ1-1 - TRBV10-3 TRBD1 CAISERTGPGSTEAFF TGTGCCATCAGTGAAAGGACAGGCCCAGGGAGCACTGAAGCTTTCTTT
14 TRBJ2-7 - TRBV6-5 - CASSYSNRPYEQYF TGTGCCAGCAGTTACTCGAACCGCCCCTACGAGCAGTACTTC
12 TRBJ2-2 - TRBV27 - CASSQLFGELFF TGTGCCAGCAGCCAACTTTTCGGGGAGCTGTTTTTT
13 TRBJ1-5 - TRBV3-1/TRBV3-2 - CASGSGQNQPQHF TGTGCCAGCGGAAGCGGACAGAACCAGCCCCAGCATTTT
17 TRBJ1-2 - TRBV3-1/TRBV3-2 - CASSQGVLLAGDYGYTF TGTGCCAGCAGCCAAGGGGTCCTGCTTGCGGGGGACTATGGCTACACCTTC
12 TRBJ2-2 - TRBV30 - CAWSFDRGELFF TGTGCCTGGAGTTTTGACCGCGGGGAGCTGTTTTTT
16 TRBJ2-3 - TRBV7-9 - CASSFLRQGSTDTQYF TGTGCCAGCAGCTTCCTGCGGCAGGGTAGCACAGATACGCAGTATTTT
14 TRBJ2-5 once TRBV19 - CASSDSGTTETQYF TGTGCCAGTAGTGATTCAGGGACAACAGAGACCCAGTACTTC
15 TRBJ1-5 - TRBV19 - CASHSPGATGQPQHF TGTGCCAGCCATTCTCCCGGGGCTACGGGCCAGCCCCAGCATTTT
15 TRBJ2-7 - TRBV5-4 TRBD1 CASSLGTGVAYEQYF TGTGCCAGCAGCTTAGGGACAGGGGTCGCTTACGAGCAGTACTTC
14 TRBJ2-7 - TRBV27 - CASSFSGRYYEQYF TGTGCCAGCAGTTTTTCGGGACGGTACTACGAGCAGTACTTC
16 TRBJ1-2 - TRBV24-1 - CATSPSHTTQGLGYTF TGTGCCACCAGTCCGTCCCACACTACCCAGGGATTAGGCTACACCTTC
14 TRBJ1-1 - TRBV6-6 TRBD1 CASSADRGLGVAFF TGTGCCAGCAGTGCGGACAGGGGGCTCGGCGTGGCTTTCTTT
16 TRBJ2-1 - TRBV27 - CASSLSPRRTNNEQFF TGTGCCAGCAGTTTATCCCCCCGGCGGACTAACAATGAGCAGTTCTTC
17 TRBJ2-4 - TRBV7-9 TRBD2 CASSRTSGGVAKNIQYF TGTGCCAGCAGCCGAACTAGCGGGGGGGTAGCCAAAAACATTCAGTACTTC
16 TRBJ2-7 - TRBV5-6 - CASSLFRLGTDEEQYF TGTGCCAGCAGCTTGTTTCGACTAGGGACCGATGAGGAGCAGTACTTC
14 TRBJ1-1 once TRBV5-1 - CASSPRSGTVEAFF TGCGCCAGCAGCCCCCGAAGCGGGACGGTCGAAGCTTTCTTT
15 TRBJ2-2 - TRBV2 - CASSEGISSTGELFF TGTGCCAGCAGTGAAGGGATTAGTAGCACCGGGGAGCTGTTTTTT
15 TRBJ1-2 - TRBV5-4 TRBD1 CASSKGGSGGYGYTF TGTGCCAGCAGCAAAGGGGGCTCGGGGGGCTATGGCTACACCTTC
14 TRBJ1-1 - TRBV7-9 - CASSLGQLNTEAFF TGTGCCAGCAGTTTAGGACAGTTGAACACTGAAGCTTTCTTT
18 TRBJ1-1 - TRBV4-1 - CASSLAPQDPGMNTEAFF TGCGCCAGCAGCCTGGCCCCCCAGGACCCAGGCATGAACACTGAAGCTTTCTTT
16 TRBJ2-1 - TRBV4-2 TRBD1 CASSQGTGAFYNEQFF TGTGCCAGCAGCCAAGGGACAGGGGCCTTCTACAATGAGCAGTTCTTC
15 TRBJ2-2 - TRBV24-1 - CATSASTVNTGELFF TGTGCCACCAGTGCTTCGACAGTTAACACCGGGGAGCTGTTTTTT
14 TRBJ2-7 - TRBV7-2 - CASALLQGRYEQYF TGTGCCAGCGCGCTCTTGCAGGGAAGGTACGAGCAGTACTTC
16 TRBJ1-2 - TRBV5-6 - CASSLTGRTSSYGYTF TGTGCCAGCAGCTTAACAGGGAGGACCAGCTCCTATGGCTACACCTTC